The 32 T cell receptor beta chains below come from one sample, sequenced in a study of identical twins. TCRdb independently ran MiXCR on the 5' RACE reads; one entry per CDR3 protein. Of under 400,000 distinct CDR3 sequences listed, 9% are singletons. The material sequenced was naive T cells sorted from blood. These receptors originate from a woman between 45 and 65 years old in good health.

This clonotype has at least ten counts. CDR3 sequence: CASSTIGGDDTQYF. In DNA, the CDR3 is TGCGCCAGCAGCACCATAGGGGGAGACGATACGCAGTATTTT. V usage is TRBV5-1 and J usage is TRBJ2-3, with D perhaps matching TRBD1 (6 bases). This CDR3 is built from 14 residues. V was cut by 4 bases and J by 6 bases, with 15 bases left in between. CDR1 SGHRS and CDR2 YFSETQ come from the germline V gene.

The chain has TRBV10-3 and TRBJ1-5; no firm D call. V was clipped by 3 bases and J by 0 bases, with 6 bases between them. The CDR3 is 14 amino acids. Germline V gene lookup returns CDR1 ENHRY and CDR2 SYGVKD. CDR3 sequence (DNA): TGTGCCATCAGTGACAGTTATAGCAATCAGCCCCAGCATTTT. Its translation: CAISDSYSNQPQHF.

V usage is TRBV6-5 and J usage is TRBJ1-1; 7 bases are a match to TRBD1. J gave up 3 bases and V 6 bases, and 7 bases lay outside the gene matches. The V gene's germline CDR1 is MNHEY and CDR2 SVGAGI. The CDR3 has 14 amino acids. DNA for the CDR3: TGTGCCAGCAGGGCAGGGGGAATGGACACTGAAGCTTTCTTT. Amino acids: CASRAGGMDTEAFF.

The V call is TRBV12-3 or TRBV12-4, the J call TRBJ2-1; 10 bases match TRBD2. The junction had 10 bases not matched to a gene; V was cut back by 11 bases and J by 9 bases. The CDR3 has 13 amino acids. CDR3 region: CAGKASGSTEQFF. Here the CDR3 DNA reads TGTGCCGGGAAGGCTAGCGGGAGTACTGAGCAGTTCTTC.

This sequence joins TRBV29-1 and TRBJ2-1, with unresolved D. Germline-derived CDR1 and CDR2 are SQVTM and ANQGSEA. Trimming removed 5 bases at V and 4 bases at J, with 15 bases between. The CDR3 has 14 amino acids. The CDR3 DNA is TGCAGCGTTTTCGTTTCCCCCCAGTACAATGAGCAGTTCTTC. It specifies CSVFVSPQYNEQFF.

Many counts were recorded for this clonotype. The rearrangement joins TRBV2 to TRBJ1-2; D not certain. The V gene's germline CDR1 is SNHLY and CDR2 FYNNEI. The germline V and J ends were trimmed by 8 bases and 1 base, with 11 bases remaining between them. The CDR3 totals 13 residues. The CDR3 reads CASSSINNYGYTF. DNA of the CDR3: TGTGCCAGCTCTTCAATAAATAACTATGGCTACACCTTC.

Comments on this clonotype: One end of the junction is discordant with germline, which a read error may explain. This chain connects TRBV12-3 or TRBV12-4 to TRBJ1-2; 9 bases map to TRBD1. The CDR3 runs to 13 residues. The CDR3 nucleotides read TGTGCCAGCAGCTTAGGGACAGGGCGCGGCTACACCTTC. Residues: CASSLGTGRGYTF.

The V gene is TRBV20-1, the J gene TRBJ2-1; 11 nucleotides match TRBD2. CDR1 is DFQATT, CDR2 SNEGSKA, per germline (reference sequence). CDR3 size: 14 residues. J lost 5 bases, V lost 6 bases, and 6 bases had no gene match. Written as DNA, the CDR3 is TGCAGTGCGTCGGGACTAGCGGTAGACAATGAGCAGTTCTTC. Amino acid sequence: CSASGLAVDNEQFF.

V gene TRBV9 combines with J gene TRBJ2-2; D is perhaps TRBD1 or TRBD2 (5 bases each). Germline-derived CDR1 and CDR2 are SGDLS and YYNGEE. The CDR3 is 15 residues long. Trimming shortened V by 9 bases and J by 3 bases, and 18 bases separated the two germline ends. In DNA, the CDR3 is TGTGCCACCCAAAGAGAGGGGACCTACACCGGGGAGCTGTTTTTT. It specifies CATQREGTYTGELFF. The full variable domain, its missing parts supplied by reference TRBV9 and TRBJ2-2, is DSGVTQTPKHLITATGQRVTLRCSPRSGDLSVYWYQQSLDQGLQFLIQYYNGEERAKGNILERFSAQQFPDLHSELNLSSLELGDSALYFCATQREGTYTGELFFGEGSRLTVL.

This clonotype was counted many times. The chain recombines TRBV5-5 with TRBJ2-7; D is perhaps TRBD2 (6 bases). Trimming left V 2 bases short and J 4 bases short, with 28 bases between. The CDR3 sequence is 19 residues long. Germline V gives CDR1 SGHKS, CDR2 YYEKEE (reference sequence). CDR3 sequence: CASSFGIASRAAGYYEQYV. CDR3 coding DNA: TGTGCCAGCAGCTTTGGAATAGCTTCCAGGGCCGCGGGATATTACGAGCAGTACGTC.

This sequence joins TRBV7-9 and TRBJ2-1; D not resolved. The CDR3 extends over 17 amino acids. The germline V gene encodes CDR1 SEHNR and CDR2 FQNEAQ (reference sequence). The V end lost 6 bases, the J end lost 0 bases, and 18 bases lay between the germline ends. The CDR3 sequence: CASSPRGGESSYNEQFF. The CDR3 DNA reads TGTGCCAGCAGTCCCCGCGGCGGAGAAAGCTCCTACAATGAGCAGTTCTTC.

In its sample, this clonotype was seen a few times. The CDR3 spells CASSPESWFEKLFF. The CDR3 DNA reads as TGTGCCAGCAGCCCGGAATCGTGGTTCGAAAAACTGTTTTTT. This rearrangement joins TRBV7-9 to TRBJ1-4; D gene unclear. Germline V CDR1 and CDR2: SEHNR, FQNEAQ (reference sequence). The CDR3 totals 14 residues. V dropped 5 bases and J dropped 8 bases, with 15 bases sitting between them.

Concerning this clonotype: This may be a read error: a much more frequent sequence differs by one nucleotide. Because it lacks the conserved phenylalanine or tryptophan at the end, this CDR3 is likely a read error. This chain links TRBV6-6 with TRBJ1-1; no reliable D call. CDR1 and CDR2 (germline): MNHNY, SVGAGI (reference sequence). Trimming shortened V by 2 bases and J by 3 bases, and 7 bases separated the two germline ends. The CDR3 is 13 amino acids. CDR3 bases: TGTGCCAGCAGTTACCCTGGGGACACTGAAGCTTTCGTT. It specifies CASSYPGDTEAFV.

This clonotype was observed at least ten times. The V and J genes are TRBV5-1 and TRBJ2-7; possible D gene TRBD2, 5 bases. V was pared by 4 bases and J by 0 bases, with 11 bases between. There are 14 residues in the CDR3. Germline V gene sequence: CDR1 SGHRS, CDR2 YFSETQ. The DNA of the CDR3 is TGCGCCAGCAGCCTGGACCGGGGCTCCTACGAGCAGTACTTC. It specifies CASSLDRGSYEQYF.

The chain recombines TRBV28 with TRBJ2-3; 8 bases are a match to TRBD2. Germline V gene data show CDR1 as MDHEN and CDR2 as SYDVKM. There are 17 residues in the CDR3. V was pared by 5 bases and J by 3 bases, with 13 bases of the junction left unmatched. CDR3 in amino acids: CASSAYLASGYTDTQYF. CDR3 nucleotides: TGTGCCAGCAGTGCCTATCTGGCTAGCGGGTATACAGATACGCAGTATTTT.

The table lists this clonotype with many counts. The gene calls are TRBV11-2 and TRBJ1-5; D is undetermined. With 5 bases removed from V and 11 bases from J, the gap between germline ends came to 7 bases. Germline values: CDR1 SGHAT, CDR2 FQNNGV. CDR3 length equals 10 residues. The CDR3 DNA reads TGTGCCAGCAGCCCCTCGGCCCAGCATTTT. It codes for CASSPSAQHF. Full variable domain (missing parts from reference TRBV11-2 and TRBJ1-5): EAGVAQSPRYKIIEKRQSVAFWCNPISGHATLYWYQQILGQGPKLLIQFQNNGVVDDSQLPKDRFSAERLKGVDSTLKIQPAKLEDSAVYLCASSPSAQHFGDGTRLSIL.

V gene TRBV14 combines with J gene TRBJ2-5; D may be TRBD1 (5 bases). V was cut by 2 bases and J by 0 bases, with 16 bases left in between. Germline lookup yields CDR1 SGHDN and CDR2 FVKESK. The CDR3 consists of 17 residues. The CDR3 reads CASSQWAVLGDQETQYF. DNA of the CDR3: TGTGCCAGCAGCCAATGGGCGGTCTTAGGGGACCAAGAGACCCAGTACTTC.

This sequence joins TRBV11-2 and TRBJ2-2, with TRBD2 matching over 8 bases. Per germline, CDR1 SGHAT and CDR2 FQNNGV. Trimming took 2 bases from V and 5 from J; bases not matched to a gene: 4. The CDR3 consists of 15 residues. Here the CDR3 reads CASSLTPGGTGELFF. CDR3 coding DNA: TGTGCCAGCAGCTTAACCCCGGGGGGGACCGGGGAGCTGTTTTTT.

This clonotype was found a few times. In DNA, the CDR3 is TGTGCCAGCAGAGATCCTAATGAAAAACTGTTTTTT. Translation: CASRDPNEKLFF. The chain couples TRBV12-3 or TRBV12-4 to TRBJ1-4, with D unresolved. V was cut by 6 bases and J by 3 bases, with 5 bases left in between. The CDR3 covers 12 residues.

Only a few counts were recorded for this clonotype. The chain couples TRBV5-1 to TRBJ2-1; maybe TRBD1 (6 bases). Germline V CDR1 and CDR2: SGHRS, YFSETQ. Trimming took off 4 bases at V and 6 bases at J, with 17 bases between the two ends. The CDR3 has 15 residues. This CDR3 is CASSALAGVANEQFF. In DNA form, the CDR3 reads TGCGCCAGCAGCGCCCTAGCAGGGGTGGCCAATGAGCAGTTCTTC.

The chain links TRBV27 to TRBJ2-5; possibly TRBD1 or TRBD2 for D (5 bases each). Germline V gene lookup returns CDR1 MNHEY and CDR2 SMNVEV (reference sequence). The ends were cut back, 3 bases at V and 5 bases at J, with 19 bases in the middle. The CDR3 length is 16 residues. Here the CDR3 DNA reads TGTGCCAGCAGTTTCCTCGGGACCCGAGAGGTGGAGACCCAGTACTTC. Translating gives CASSFLGTREVETQYF.

J is TRBJ2-7 and V is TRBV20-1; weak D call: TRBD1 (6 bases). Germline V gives CDR1 DFQATT, CDR2 SNEGSKA (reference sequence). CDR3 length: 16 amino acids. Deletions cut 3 bases from V and 0 bases from J, with 18 bases between. The CDR3 bases are TGCAGTGCTAGGGGACGCTTAACAGGGAACTCCTACGAGCAGTACTTC. Translating gives CSARGRLTGNSYEQYF.

This clonotype was observed a few times. The CDR3 protein is CASSSREPGELFF. CDR3 sequence (DNA): TGTGCCAGCAGTTCCAGGGAGCCCGGGGAGCTGTTTTTT. The chain links TRBV12-3 or TRBV12-4 to TRBJ2-2, with D perhaps assigned TRBD1 or TRBD2 (5 bases each). CDR3 size: 13 residues. V was clipped by 4 bases and J by 6 bases, with 9 bases between them.

The chain couples TRBV4-1 to TRBJ2-5; D unclear. The CDR3 length is 13 residues. Trimming shortened V by 0 bases and J by 5 bases, and 7 bases separated the two germline ends. CDR1 is MGHRA, CDR2 YSYEKL, per germline. In nucleotides, the CDR3 is TGCGCCAGCAGCCAAGATAGTCCCGAGACCCAGTACTTC. Translated: CASSQDSPETQYF.

This sequence joins TRBV21-1 and TRBJ2-7. TRBV21-1 is given as a pseudogene. The CDR3 is 13 residues long. CDR3 DNA sequence: TGTGCCCACCCCACCCATAAGATCTACGAGCAGTACTTC. This encodes CAHPTHKIYEQYF.

This clonotype was counted only a few times. The V and J genes are TRBV10-3 and TRBJ2-7; perhaps TRBD2 as D (6 bases). The CDR3 is 14 amino acids. The germline V gene has CDR1 ENHRY and CDR2 SYGVKD. Trimming took off 5 bases at V and 9 bases at J, with 20 bases between the two ends. The CDR3 protein is CAISTERRPEGQYV. CDR3 nucleotides: TGTGCCATCAGTACAGAACGAAGACCGGAGGGGCAGTACGTC.

This clonotype was seen many times. V is TRBV5-1 and J is TRBJ2-3, with D unclear. This CDR3 is 12 amino acids long. Trimming cost V 4 bases and J 6 bases, with 9 bases left between them. Germline values: CDR1 SGHRS, CDR2 YFSETQ. The CDR3 DNA is TGCGCCAGCAGCCTGGACGTCGATACGCAGTATTTT. Translating gives CASSLDVDTQYF.

The chain has TRBV12-3 or TRBV12-4 and TRBJ2-3; D is ambiguous. The CDR3 sequence is 14 residues long. V was cut by 5 bases and J by 0 bases, with 9 bases left in between. CDR3 nucleotide sequence: TGTGCCAGCAGTGCCGGGCCTAGCACAGATACGCAGTATTTT. Its protein product is CASSAGPSTDTQYF.

This clonotype occurred many times. The rearrangement links TRBV5-1 to TRBJ2-6; 7 positions agree with TRBD1. J lost 6 bases, V lost 4 bases, and 7 bases had no gene match. The CDR3 has 15 residues. Germline loops: CDR1 SGHRS, CDR2 YFSETQ. CDR3 sequence reads: CASSIDRVVANVLTF. Written as DNA, the CDR3 is TGCGCCAGCAGCATCGACAGGGTGGTGGCCAACGTCCTGACTTTC.

J is TRBJ2-1 and V is TRBV6-2 or TRBV6-3; D unclear. CDR3 length: 14 amino acids. Germline lookup yields CDR1 MNHEY and CDR2 SVGEGT. V lost 2 bases to trimming and J lost 10 bases, with 15 bases between them. CDR3 coding DNA: TGTGCCAGCAGTTACCAGGACCCGGTCCCAGAGCAGTTCTTC. This translates into CASSYQDPVPEQFF.

The V gene is TRBV4-1, the J gene TRBJ2-1; 8 bases match TRBD2. The CDR3 runs 16 residues. Germline-derived CDR1 and CDR2 are MGHRA and YSYEKL. Trimming removed 4 bases from V and 7 bases from J; junction bases left unmatched: 12. CDR3: CASSLRPSGRVNEQFF. The DNA of the CDR3 is TGCGCCAGCAGCCTCCGCCCAAGCGGGAGAGTTAATGAGCAGTTCTTC.

This clonotype has just a few counts. J is TRBJ1-5 and V is TRBV12-3 or TRBV12-4, with a tentative D call TRBD1 (6 bases). Trimming cost V 3 bases and J 6 bases, with 12 bases left between them. This CDR3 spans 14 amino acids. Here the CDR3 DNA reads TGTGCCAGCAGTTTTGGTGGGGGCCGTCAGCCCCAGCATTTT. Translation gives CASSFGGGRQPQHF.